This T cell receptor (beta chain) appears in the sequencing data of a study of T cells in tuberculosis. Study summary: In South Africa, adults with active tuberculosis were compared with IGRA-negative and latently infected IGRA-positive adolescents. Overall study findings and caveats: Active tuberculosis cases were adults; controls were adolescents. GMM-specific TCRs were nearer to active tuberculosis alpha repertoires, suggesting expansion. The TCR-beta difference was not significant; alpha differences partly reflected length.

Notes on this clone: As yet, its antigen is unknown.

V lost 9 bases to trimming and J lost 4 bases, with 9 bases between them. Germline V gives CDR1 MGHDK, CDR2 SYGVNS. The CDR3 spans 11 residues. Repertoires were generated with immunoSEQ multiplex PCR, while TCRdb's copy carries only in-frame clones and drops some. The data hold more than 30,000 clones, with 85% to 95% observed a single time. This chain uses TRBV25-1 with TRBJ1-2; D gene ambiguous. The origin of this receptor is a donor between 10 and 35 years old with latent tuberculosis or without tuberculosis infection. Some clones in this sample may be carry-over from other donors' samples. The specimen sequenced was PBMCs. CDR3 amino acids: CASLLLYGYTF. CDR3 DNA: TGTGCCAGTTTACTACTCTATGGCTACACCTTC.